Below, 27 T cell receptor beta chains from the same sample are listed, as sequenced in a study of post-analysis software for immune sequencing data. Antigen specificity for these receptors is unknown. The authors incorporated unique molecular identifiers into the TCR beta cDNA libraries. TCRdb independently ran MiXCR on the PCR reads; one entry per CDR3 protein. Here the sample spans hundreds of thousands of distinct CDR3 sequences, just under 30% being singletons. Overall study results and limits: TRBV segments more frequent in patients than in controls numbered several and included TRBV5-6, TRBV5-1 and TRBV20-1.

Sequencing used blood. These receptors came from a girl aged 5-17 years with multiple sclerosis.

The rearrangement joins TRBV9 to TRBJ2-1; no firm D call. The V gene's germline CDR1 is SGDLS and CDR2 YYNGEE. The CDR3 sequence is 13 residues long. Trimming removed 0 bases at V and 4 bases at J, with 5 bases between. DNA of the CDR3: TGTGCCAGCAGCGTAGGGTTTTACAATGAGCAGTTCTTC. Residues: CASSVGFYNEQFF.

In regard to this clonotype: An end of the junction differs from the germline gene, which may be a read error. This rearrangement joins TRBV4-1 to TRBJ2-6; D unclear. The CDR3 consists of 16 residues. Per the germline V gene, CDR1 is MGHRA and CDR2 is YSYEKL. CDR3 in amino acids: CVSSQGSSAGANVLTF. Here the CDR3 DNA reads TGCGTCAGCAGCCAAGGAAGCTCAGCTGGGGCCAACGTCCTGACTTTC.

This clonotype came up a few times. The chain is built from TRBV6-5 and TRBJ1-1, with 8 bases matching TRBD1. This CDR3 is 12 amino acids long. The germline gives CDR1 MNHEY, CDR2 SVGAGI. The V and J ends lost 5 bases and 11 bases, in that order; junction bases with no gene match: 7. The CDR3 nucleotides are TGTGCCAGCAGTCCCGGGACAGGCATTGCTTTCTTT. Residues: CASSPGTGIAFF.

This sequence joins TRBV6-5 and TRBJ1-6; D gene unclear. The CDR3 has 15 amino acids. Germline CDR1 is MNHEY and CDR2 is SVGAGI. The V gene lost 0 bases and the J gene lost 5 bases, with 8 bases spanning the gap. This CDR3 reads CASSYSTADNSPLHF. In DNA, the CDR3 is TGTGCCAGCAGTTACTCGACGGCAGATAATTCACCCCTCCACTTT.

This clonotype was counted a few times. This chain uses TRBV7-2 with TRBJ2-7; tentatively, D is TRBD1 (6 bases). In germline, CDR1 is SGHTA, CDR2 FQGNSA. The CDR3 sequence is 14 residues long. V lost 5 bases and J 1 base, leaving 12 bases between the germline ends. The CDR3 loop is CASSRRGQSYEQYF. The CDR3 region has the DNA TGTGCCAGCAGCCGCCGGGGACAATCCTACGAGCAGTACTTC.

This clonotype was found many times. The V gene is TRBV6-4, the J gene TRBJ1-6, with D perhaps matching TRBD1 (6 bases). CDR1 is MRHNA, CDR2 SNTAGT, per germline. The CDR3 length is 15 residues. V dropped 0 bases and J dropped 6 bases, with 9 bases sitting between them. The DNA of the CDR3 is TGTGCCAGCAGTGACTCGGACAGCATTAATTCACCCCTCCACTTT. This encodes CASSDSDSINSPLHF.

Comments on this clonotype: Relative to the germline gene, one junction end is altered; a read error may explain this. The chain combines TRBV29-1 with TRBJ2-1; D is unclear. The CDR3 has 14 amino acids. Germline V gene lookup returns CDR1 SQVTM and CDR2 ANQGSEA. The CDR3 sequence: CSVEARSLLNGQFF. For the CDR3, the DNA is TGCAGCGTTGAGGCTAGATCCCTACTAAATGGGCAGTTCTTC.

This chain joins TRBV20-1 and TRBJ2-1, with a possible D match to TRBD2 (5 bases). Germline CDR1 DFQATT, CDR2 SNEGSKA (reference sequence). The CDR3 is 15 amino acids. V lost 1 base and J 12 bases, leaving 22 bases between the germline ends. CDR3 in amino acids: CSARGPSKRAGGQFF. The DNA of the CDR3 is TGCAGTGCTAGAGGCCCTTCCAAGCGTGCCGGAGGGCAGTTCTTC.

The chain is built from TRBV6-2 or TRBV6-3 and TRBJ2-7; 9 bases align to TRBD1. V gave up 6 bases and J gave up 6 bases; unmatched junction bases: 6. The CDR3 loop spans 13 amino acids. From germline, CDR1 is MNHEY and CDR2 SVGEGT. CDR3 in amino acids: CASRPGQGGEQYF. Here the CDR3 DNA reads TGTGCCAGCAGACCGGGACAGGGAGGCGAGCAGTACTTC.

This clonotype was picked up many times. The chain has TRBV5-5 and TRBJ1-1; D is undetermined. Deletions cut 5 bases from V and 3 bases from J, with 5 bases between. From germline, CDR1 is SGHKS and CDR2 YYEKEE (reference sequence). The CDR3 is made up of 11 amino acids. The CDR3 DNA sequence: TGTGCCAGCAGTCGGGACACTGAAGCTTTCTTT. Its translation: CASSRDTEAFF.

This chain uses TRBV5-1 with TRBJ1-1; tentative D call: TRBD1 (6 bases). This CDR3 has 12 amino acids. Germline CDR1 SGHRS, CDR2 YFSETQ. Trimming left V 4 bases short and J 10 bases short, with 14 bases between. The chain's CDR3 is CASSPRRGAAFF. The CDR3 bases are TGCGCCAGCAGCCCAAGAAGGGGGGCAGCTTTCTTT.

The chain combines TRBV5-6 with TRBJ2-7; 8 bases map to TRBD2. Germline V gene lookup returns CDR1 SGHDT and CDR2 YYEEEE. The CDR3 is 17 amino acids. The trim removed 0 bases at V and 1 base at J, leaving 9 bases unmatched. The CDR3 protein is CASSLVTMSSGSYEQYF. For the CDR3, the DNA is TGTGCCAGCAGCTTGGTGACGATGTCTAGCGGGTCCTACGAGCAGTACTTC.

CDR3 amino acids: CASSQMGGAGANVLTF. The DNA for the CDR3 is TGTGCCAGCAGCCAAATGGGGGGCGCTGGGGCCAACGTCCTGACTTTC. V gene TRBV3-1 combines with J gene TRBJ2-6; perhaps D is TRBD1 or TRBD2 (6 bases each). V was shortened by 2 bases and J by 2 bases, with 10 bases between the two germline ends. This CDR3 spans 16 amino acids. The germline V gene encodes CDR1 LGHDT and CDR2 YNNKEL (reference sequence).

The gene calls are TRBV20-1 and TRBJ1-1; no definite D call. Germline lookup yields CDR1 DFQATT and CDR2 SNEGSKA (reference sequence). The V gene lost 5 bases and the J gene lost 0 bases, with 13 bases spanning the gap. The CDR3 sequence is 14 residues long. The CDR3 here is CSALPPNLNTEAFF. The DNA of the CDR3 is TGCAGTGCTCTGCCCCCAAATTTGAACACTGAAGCTTTCTTT.

The CDR3: CSFRTGAEEKLFF. Here the CDR3 DNA reads TGCAGCTTTCGGACAGGGGCTGAGGAAAAACTGTTTTTT. This chain uses TRBV29-1 with TRBJ1-4; 9 bases match TRBD1. Germline trimming cut 8 bases from V and 8 bases from J; bases unmatched to any gene: 9. Germline CDR1 reads SQVTM; CDR2 reads ANQGSEA. The CDR3 runs 13 residues.

The CDR3 DNA reads TGTGCCAGCAGCTTAGGGGGACTAGCAGGGGGCTACTGGTACCAAGAGACCCAGTACTTC. Encoded protein: CASSLGGLAGGYWYQETQYF. This chain joins TRBV7-8 and TRBJ2-5; weak D call: TRBD2 (9 bases). The CDR3 has 20 residues. Germline lookup yields CDR1 SGHVS and CDR2 FQNEAQ. Between the trimmed V and J ends, which lost 1 base and 0 bases, there was a span of 24 bases.

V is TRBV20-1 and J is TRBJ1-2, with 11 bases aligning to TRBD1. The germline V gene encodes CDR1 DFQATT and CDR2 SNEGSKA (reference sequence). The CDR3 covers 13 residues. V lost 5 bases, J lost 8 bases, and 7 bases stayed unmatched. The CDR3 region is CSAEGQGAGGYTF. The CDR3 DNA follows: TGCAGTGCTGAAGGACAGGGGGCTGGAGGCTACACCTTC.

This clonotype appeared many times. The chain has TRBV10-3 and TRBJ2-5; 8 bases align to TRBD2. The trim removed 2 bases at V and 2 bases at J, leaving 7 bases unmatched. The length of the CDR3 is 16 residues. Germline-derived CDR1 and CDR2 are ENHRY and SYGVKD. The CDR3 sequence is CAISEGSGKLQETQYF. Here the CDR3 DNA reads TGTGCCATCAGTGAGGGTAGCGGGAAACTTCAAGAGACCCAGTACTTC.

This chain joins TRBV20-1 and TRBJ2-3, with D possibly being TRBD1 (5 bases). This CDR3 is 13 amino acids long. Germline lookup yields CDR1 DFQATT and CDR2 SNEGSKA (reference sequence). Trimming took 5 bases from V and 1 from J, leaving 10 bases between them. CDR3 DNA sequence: TGCAGTGCTGGGGCTTGGGGCACAGATACGCAGTATTTT. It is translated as CSAGAWGTDTQYF.

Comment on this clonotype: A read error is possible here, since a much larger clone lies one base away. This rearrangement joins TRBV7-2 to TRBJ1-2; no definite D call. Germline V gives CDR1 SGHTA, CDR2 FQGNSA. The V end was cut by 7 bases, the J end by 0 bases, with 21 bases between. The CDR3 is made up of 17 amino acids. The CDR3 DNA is TGTGCCAGCAATTCCCGACTGGCCGGAACCCCTAACTATGGCTACACCTTC. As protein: CASNSRLAGTPNYGYTF.

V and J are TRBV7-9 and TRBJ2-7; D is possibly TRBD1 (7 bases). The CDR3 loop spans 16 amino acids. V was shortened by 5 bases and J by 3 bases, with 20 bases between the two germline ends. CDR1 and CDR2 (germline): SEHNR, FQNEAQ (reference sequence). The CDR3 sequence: CASSPRQQGTDYEQYF. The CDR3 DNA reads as TGTGCCAGCAGCCCCCGGCAACAGGGGACTGACTACGAGCAGTACTTC.

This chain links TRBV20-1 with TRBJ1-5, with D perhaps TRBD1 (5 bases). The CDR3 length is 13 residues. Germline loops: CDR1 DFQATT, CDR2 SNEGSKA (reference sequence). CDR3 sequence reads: CSQRGSPNQPQHF. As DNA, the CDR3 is TGCAGCCAAAGGGGCAGCCCCAATCAGCCCCAGCATTTT.

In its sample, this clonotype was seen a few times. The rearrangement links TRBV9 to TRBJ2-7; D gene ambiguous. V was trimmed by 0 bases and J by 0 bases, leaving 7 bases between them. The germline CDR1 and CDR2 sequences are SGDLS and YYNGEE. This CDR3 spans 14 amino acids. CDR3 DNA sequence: TGTGCCAGCAGCGTAGGGGGATTCTCCTACGAGCAGTACTTC. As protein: CASSVGGFSYEQYF.

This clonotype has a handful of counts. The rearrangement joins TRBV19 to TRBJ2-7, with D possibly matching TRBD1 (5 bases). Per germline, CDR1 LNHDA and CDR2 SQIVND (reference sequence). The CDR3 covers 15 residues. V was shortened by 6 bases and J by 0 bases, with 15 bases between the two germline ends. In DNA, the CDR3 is TGTGCCAGTAGAAAAATAGACAGCTTCTCCTACGAGCAGTACTTC. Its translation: CASRKIDSFSYEQYF. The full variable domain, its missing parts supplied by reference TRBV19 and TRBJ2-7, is DGGITQSPKYLFRKEGQNVTLSCEQNLNHDAMYWYRQDPGQGLRLIYYSQIVNDFQKGDIAEGYSVSREKKESFPLTVTSAQKNPTAFYLCASRKIDSFSYEQYFGPGTRLTVT.

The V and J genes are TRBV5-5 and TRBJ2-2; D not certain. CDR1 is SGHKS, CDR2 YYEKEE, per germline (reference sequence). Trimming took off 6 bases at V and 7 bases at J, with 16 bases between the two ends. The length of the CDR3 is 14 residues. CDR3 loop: CASTNGWVNGELFF. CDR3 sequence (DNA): TGTGCCAGCACGAATGGATGGGTCAACGGGGAGCTGTTTTTT.

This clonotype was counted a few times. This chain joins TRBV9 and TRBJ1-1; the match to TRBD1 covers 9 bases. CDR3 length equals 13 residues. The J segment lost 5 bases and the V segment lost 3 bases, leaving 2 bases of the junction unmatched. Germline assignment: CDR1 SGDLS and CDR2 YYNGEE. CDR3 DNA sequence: TGTGCCAGCAGCGCGACAGGGGGAACTGAAGCTTTCTTT. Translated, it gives CASSATGGTEAFF.

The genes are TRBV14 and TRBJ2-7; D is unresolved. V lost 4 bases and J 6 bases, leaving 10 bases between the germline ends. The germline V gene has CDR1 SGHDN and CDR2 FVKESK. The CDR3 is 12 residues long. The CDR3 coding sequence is TGTGCCAGCAGCCGCTTCCCTGGCGAGCAGTACTTC. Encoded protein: CASSRFPGEQYF.